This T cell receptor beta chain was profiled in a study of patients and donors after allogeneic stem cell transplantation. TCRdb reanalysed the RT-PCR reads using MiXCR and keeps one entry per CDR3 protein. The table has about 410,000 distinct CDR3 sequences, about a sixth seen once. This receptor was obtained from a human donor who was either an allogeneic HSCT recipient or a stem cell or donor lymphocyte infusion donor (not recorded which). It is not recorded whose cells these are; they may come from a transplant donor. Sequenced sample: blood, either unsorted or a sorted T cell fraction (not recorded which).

The CDR3 reads CASRLAGINEQFF. The CDR3 nucleotides are TGTGCCAGCAGACTAGCGGGGATCAATGAGCAGTTCTTC. The V gene is TRBV12-3 or TRBV12-4, the J gene TRBJ2-1, with TRBD2 identical over 10 bases. The CDR3 length is 13 residues. The trim removed 6 bases at V and 6 bases at J, leaving 2 bases unmatched.